The 8 T cell receptor beta chains in this list originate from one sample, sequenced in a study of T-cell reconstitution after alpha-beta-depleted transplantation in children. Unique molecular identifiers were incorporated into the prepared TCRbeta library. TCRdb passed the PCR reads through MiXCR, listing each CDR3 protein once. The profile shows about 110,000 distinct CDR3 sequences, around 6.4% of them singletons. The sample here was PBMCs, mostly from graft donor cells, taken 360 days after TCRalphabeta/CD19-depleted stem cell transplant. The receptors come from a male patient under 10 years old who had a stem cell transplant for acute lymphoblastic leukemia, so the T cells may come from the graft donor.

This clonotype appeared many times. The DNA for the CDR3 is TGTGCCAGCAGTGACAGCTTCCCCACCTACGAGCAGTACTTC. Amino acids: CASSDSFPTYEQYF. The rearrangement links TRBV12-3 or TRBV12-4 to TRBJ2-7, with D maybe TRBD1 (5 bases). V was shortened by 5 bases and J by 2 bases, with 13 bases between the two germline ends. The CDR3 loop spans 14 amino acids.

V usage is TRBV2 and J usage is TRBJ2-3, with 10 bases matching TRBD2. CDR3 length: 15 residues. Trimming took 10 bases from V and 6 from J; bases not matched to a gene: 13. The V gene's germline CDR1 is SNHLY and CDR2 FYNNEI. In DNA form, the CDR3 reads TGTGCCATCCTCCTACGTCTAGCGGGAGATGATACGCAGTATTTT. Translated: CAILLRLAGDDTQYF.

V gene TRBV7-8 combines with J gene TRBJ2-2; 7 bases fit TRBD2. The CDR3 totals 12 residues. CDR1 SGHVS and CDR2 FQNEAQ come from the germline V gene. The J segment lost 3 bases and the V segment lost 11 bases, leaving 3 bases of the junction unmatched. CDR3 amino acids: CAGLGYTGELFF. CDR3 nucleotide sequence: TGTGCCGGACTAGGGTACACCGGGGAGCTGTTTTTT.

The genes are TRBV6-2 or TRBV6-3 and TRBJ2-1; D is unresolved. The V gene's germline CDR1 is MNHEY and CDR2 SVGEGT. This CDR3 has 14 amino acids. Trimming shortened V by 6 bases and J by 6 bases, and 15 bases separated the two germline ends. The DNA for the CDR3 is TGTGCCAGCAGCTATGCGACTCAACGCAATGAGCAGTTCTTC. It yields the protein CASSYATQRNEQFF.

This clonotype was recorded many times. This chain joins TRBV28 and TRBJ2-3; D possibly corresponds to TRBD1 (7 bases). The germline V and J ends were trimmed by 7 bases and 0 bases, with 14 bases remaining between them. Germline CDR1 and CDR2: MDHEN and SYDVKM. CDR3 length: 15 residues. CDR3 sequence reads: CASTPGGPSTDTQYF. For the CDR3, the DNA is TGTGCCAGCACGCCAGGGGGGCCTAGCACAGATACGCAGTATTTT.

The chain is built from TRBV21-1 and TRBJ2-7; whether TRBD1, the table's D call, matches the DNA was not checked. TRBV21-1 is flagged as a pseudogene. The length of the CDR3 is 16 residues. In DNA, the CDR3 is TGTGCCAGCAGCTCCCCCGGATCAGGGAGCTCCTACGAGCAGTACTTC. Protein: CASSSPGSGSSYEQYF.

This rearrangement joins TRBV18 to TRBJ2-2, with 10 bases identical to TRBD2. Germline V lookup: CDR1 KGHSH, CDR2 LQKENI. The CDR3 totals 17 residues. V lost 0 bases, J lost 6 bases, and 7 bases stayed unmatched. CDR3 sequence: CASSPPVSGRVAGELFF. DNA for the CDR3: TGTGCCAGCTCACCACCGGTCAGCGGGAGGGTCGCCGGGGAGCTGTTTTTT.

The table lists this clonotype with many counts. The chain's CDR3 is CSVEGTGAEQYF. CDR3 bases: TGCAGCGTTGAGGGGACAGGGGCCGAGCAGTACTTC. The V call is TRBV29-1, the J call TRBJ2-7; 10 bases are shared with TRBD1. V lost 3 bases, J lost 6 bases, and 2 bases stayed unmatched. The CDR3 consists of 12 residues. Germline V gene data show CDR1 as SQVTM and CDR2 as ANQGSEA.